This TCR beta chain was found in a study of T cells in localized non-small cell lung cancer. Method: immunoSEQ multiplex PCR; TCRdb's copy keeps in-frame clones and lacks some. Here the sample spans 50,000 or so clones, about three quarters being singletons. The CDR3 is 14 residues long. Between the trimmed V and J ends, which lost 0 bases and 1 base, there was a span of 6 bases. Germline lookup yields CDR1 SGHDN and CDR2 FVKESK. This clone was found once. The rearrangement links TRBV14 to TRBJ2-5; no reliable D call. Here the sequenced sample was PBMCs, taken before any cancer treatment. The TCR comes from a woman aged 35-70 years with stage II lung adenocarcinoma. The CDR3 here is CASSQDQVQETQYF. CDR3 DNA: TGTGCCAGCAGCCAAGATCAGGTCCAAGAGACCCAGTACTTC.